This TCR beta chain was sequenced for a study of cytomegalovirus exposure and HLA in healthy donors. Each donor was nominally healthy when sampled (though unrecorded immune exposures were likely). Germline lookup yields CDR1 GTSNPN and CDR2 SVGIG (reference sequence). The CDR3 is made up of 17 amino acids. The V end was cut by 0 bases, the J end by 6 bases, with 23 bases between. Primers for the PCR totalled 60 Vbeta and 13 Jbeta. The data were produced by immunoSEQ multiplex PCR, yet TCRdb's version contains in-frame clones alone and is incomplete. The sample contains 250,000 or so clones, under 90% of which appear only once.

Sequencing was done on a sample of PBMCs. The chain has TRBV30 and TRBJ1-2; weak D call: TRBD1 (5 bases). This TCR was recovered from a human donor in good health. The chain's CDR3 is CAWSVKVRLWQGDGYTF. In nucleotides, the CDR3 is TGTGCCTGGAGTGTAAAAGTCCGACTCTGGCAGGGTGATGGCTACACCTTC.